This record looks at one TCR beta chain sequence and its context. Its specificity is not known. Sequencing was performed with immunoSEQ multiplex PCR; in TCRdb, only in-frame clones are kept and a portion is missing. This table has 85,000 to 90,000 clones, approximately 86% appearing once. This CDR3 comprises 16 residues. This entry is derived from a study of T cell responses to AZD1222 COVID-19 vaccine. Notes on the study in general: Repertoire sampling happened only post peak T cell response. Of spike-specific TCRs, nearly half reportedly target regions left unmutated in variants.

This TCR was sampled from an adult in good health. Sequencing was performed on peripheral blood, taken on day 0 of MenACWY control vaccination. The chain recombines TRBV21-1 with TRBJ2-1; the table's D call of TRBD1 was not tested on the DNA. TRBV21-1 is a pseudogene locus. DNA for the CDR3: TGTGCCAGCAGCAGGCCGTTGGACAGGGAAAAGGATGAGCAGTTCTTC. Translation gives CASSRPLDREKDEQFF.